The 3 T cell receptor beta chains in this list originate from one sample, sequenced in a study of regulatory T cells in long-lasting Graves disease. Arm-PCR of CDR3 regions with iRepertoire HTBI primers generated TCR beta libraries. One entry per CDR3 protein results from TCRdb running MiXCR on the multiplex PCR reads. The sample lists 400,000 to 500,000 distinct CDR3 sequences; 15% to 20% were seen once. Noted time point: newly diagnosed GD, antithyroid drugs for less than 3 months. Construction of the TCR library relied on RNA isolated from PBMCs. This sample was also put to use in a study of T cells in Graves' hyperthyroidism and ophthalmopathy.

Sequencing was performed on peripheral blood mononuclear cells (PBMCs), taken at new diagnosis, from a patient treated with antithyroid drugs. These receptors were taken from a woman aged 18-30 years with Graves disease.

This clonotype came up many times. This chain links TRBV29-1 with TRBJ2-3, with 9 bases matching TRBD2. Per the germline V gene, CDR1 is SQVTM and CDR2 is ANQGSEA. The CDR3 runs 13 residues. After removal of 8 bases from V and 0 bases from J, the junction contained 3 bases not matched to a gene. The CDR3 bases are TGCAGCCCACTAGCGGGCAGCACAGATACGCAGTATTTT. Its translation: CSPLAGSTDTQYF.

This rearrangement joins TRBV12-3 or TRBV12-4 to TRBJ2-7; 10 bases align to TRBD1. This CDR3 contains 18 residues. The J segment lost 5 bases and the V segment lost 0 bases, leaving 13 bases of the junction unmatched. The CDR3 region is CASSLALRWTGGFHEQYF. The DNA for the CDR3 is TGTGCCAGCAGTTTAGCGCTAAGGTGGACAGGGGGATTCCACGAGCAGTACTTC.

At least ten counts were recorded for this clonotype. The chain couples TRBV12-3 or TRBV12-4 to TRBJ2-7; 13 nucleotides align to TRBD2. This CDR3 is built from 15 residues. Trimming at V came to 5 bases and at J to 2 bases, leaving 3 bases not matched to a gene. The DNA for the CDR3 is TGTGCCAGCAGTGCAGGGACTAGCGGGACCTACGAGCAGTACTTC. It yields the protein CASSAGTSGTYEQYF.